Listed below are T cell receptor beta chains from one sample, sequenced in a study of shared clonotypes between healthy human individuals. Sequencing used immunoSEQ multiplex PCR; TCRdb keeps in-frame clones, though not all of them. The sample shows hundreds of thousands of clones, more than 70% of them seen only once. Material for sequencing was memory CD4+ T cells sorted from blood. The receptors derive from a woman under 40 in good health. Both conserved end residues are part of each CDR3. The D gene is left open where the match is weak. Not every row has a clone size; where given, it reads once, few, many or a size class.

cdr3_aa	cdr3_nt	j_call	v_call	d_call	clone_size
CASSKGLAGGSTGELFF	TGTGCCAGCAGCAAAGGCCTAGCGGGAGGGAGTACCGGGGAGCTGTTTTTT	TRBJ2-2	TRBV5-4	TRBD2	NA
CASSNEGAGANVLTF	TGTGCCAGTAGTAATGAGGGTGCTGGGGCCAACGTCCTGACTTTC	TRBJ2-6	TRBV19	NA	NA
CASGGQSSYEQYF	TGCGCCAGCGGAGGACAGAGCTCCTACGAGCAGTACTTC	TRBJ2-7	TRBV10-1	NA	NA
CASIPGQGGEQYF	TGTGCCAGCATACCGGGACAGGGCGGGGAGCAGTACTTC	TRBJ2-7	TRBV28	TRBD1	NA
CACQRQGINYGYTF	TGTGCCTGTCAACGACAGGGTATCAACTATGGCTACACCTTC	TRBJ1-2	TRBV30	TRBD1	NA
CASGSGKAFF	TGTGCCAGCGGTTCGGGTAAGGCTTTCTTT	TRBJ1-1	TRBV5-8	NA	once
CASSLRTGAYNEQFF	TGTGCCAGCAGCCTGCGGACAGGGGCGTACAATGAGCAGTTCTTC	TRBJ2-1	TRBV6-1	TRBD1	NA
CASSQEEGLRYNEQFF	TGTGCCAGCAGCCAAGAAGAGGGATTGAGGTACAATGAGCAGTTCTTC	TRBJ2-1	TRBV4-2	NA	NA
CASSLAALTHYNEQFF	TGCGCCAGCAGCCTCGCCGCCCTCACGCATTACAATGAGCAGTTCTTC	TRBJ2-1	TRBV5-1	NA	NA
CASSQDPGRMNTEAFF	TGTGCCAGCAGCCAAGATCCGGGCAGAATGAACACTGAAGCTTTCTTT	TRBJ1-1	TRBV14	NA	NA
CAIPTPGVEDTQYF	TGTGCCATCCCTACCCCGGGAGTGGAAGATACGCAGTATTTT	TRBJ2-3	TRBV6-1	NA	NA